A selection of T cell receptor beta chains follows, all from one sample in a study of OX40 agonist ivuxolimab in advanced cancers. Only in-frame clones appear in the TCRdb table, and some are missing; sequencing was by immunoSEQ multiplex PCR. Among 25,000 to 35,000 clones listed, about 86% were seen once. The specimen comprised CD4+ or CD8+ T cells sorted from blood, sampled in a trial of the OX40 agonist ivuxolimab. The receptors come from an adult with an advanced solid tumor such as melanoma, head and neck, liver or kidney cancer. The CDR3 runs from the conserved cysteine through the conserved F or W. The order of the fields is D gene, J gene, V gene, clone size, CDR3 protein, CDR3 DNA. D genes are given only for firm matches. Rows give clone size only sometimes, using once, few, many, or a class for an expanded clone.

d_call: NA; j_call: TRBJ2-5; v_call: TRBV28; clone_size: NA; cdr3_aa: CASSFIGGGLEETQYF; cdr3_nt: TGTGCCAGCAGCTTCATTGGAGGGGGCTTAGAAGAGACCCAGTACTTC
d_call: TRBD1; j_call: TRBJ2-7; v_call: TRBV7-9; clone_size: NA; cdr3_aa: CASSSVQGSIPEQYF; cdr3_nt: TGTGCCAGCAGCTCCGTACAGGGGAGTATCCCCGAGCAGTACTTC
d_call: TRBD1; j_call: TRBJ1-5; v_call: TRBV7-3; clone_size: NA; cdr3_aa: CASSHRGGGDQPQHF; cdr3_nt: TGTGCCAGCAGCCACCGGGGAGGGGGCGATCAGCCCCAGCATTTT
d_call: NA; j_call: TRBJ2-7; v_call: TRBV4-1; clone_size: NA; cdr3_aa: CASSQDRSGGREQYF; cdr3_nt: TGCGCCAGCAGCCAAGATCGGTCCGGCGGGCGAGAGCAGTACTTC
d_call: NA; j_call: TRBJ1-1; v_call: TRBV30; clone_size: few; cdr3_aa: CAWSVQTEAFF; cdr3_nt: TGTGCCTGGAGTGTACAGACTGAAGCTTTCTTT
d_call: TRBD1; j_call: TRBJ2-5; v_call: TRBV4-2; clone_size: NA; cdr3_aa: CASSPENRGETQYF; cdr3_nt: TGTGCCAGCAGCCCAGAAAACAGGGGAGAGACCCAGTACTTC
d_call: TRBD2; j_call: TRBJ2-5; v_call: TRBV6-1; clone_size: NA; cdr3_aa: CASSEAFSGDQETQYF; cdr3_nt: TGTGCCAGCAGTGAAGCGTTTAGCGGGGACCAAGAGACCCAGTACTTC
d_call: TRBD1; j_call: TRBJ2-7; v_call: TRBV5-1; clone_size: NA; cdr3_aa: CASHIGTGSIYEQYF; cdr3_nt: TGCGCCAGCCATATTGGGACAGGGAGTATCTACGAGCAGTACTTC
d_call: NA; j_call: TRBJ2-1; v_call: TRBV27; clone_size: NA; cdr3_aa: CATQSIRSYNEQFF; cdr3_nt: TGTGCCACCCAAAGTATTCGCTCCTACAATGAGCAGTTCTTC
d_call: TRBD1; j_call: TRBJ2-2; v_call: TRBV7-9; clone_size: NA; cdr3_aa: CASRSGQGVTGELFF; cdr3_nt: TGTGCCAGCAGGTCGGGACAGGGGGTCACCGGGGAGCTGTTTTTT
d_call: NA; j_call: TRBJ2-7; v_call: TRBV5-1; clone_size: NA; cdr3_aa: CASSLVTGLDEQYF; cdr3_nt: TGCGCCAGCAGCTTGGTTACAGGGCTGGACGAGCAGTACTTC
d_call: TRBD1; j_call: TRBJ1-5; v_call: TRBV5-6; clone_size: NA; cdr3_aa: CASSLSQGARYSNQPQHF; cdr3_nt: TGTGCCAGCAGCTTGAGTCAGGGGGCAAGATATAGCAATCAGCCCCAGCATTTT
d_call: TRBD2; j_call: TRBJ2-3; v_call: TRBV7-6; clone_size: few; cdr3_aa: CASSLEFSGLTDTQYF; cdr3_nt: TGTGCCAGCAGCTTAGAGTTTAGCGGGCTCACAGATACGCAGTATTTT
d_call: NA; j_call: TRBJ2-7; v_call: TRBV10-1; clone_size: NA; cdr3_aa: CASSEQGPEQYF; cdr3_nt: TGCGCCAGCAGTGAGCAGGGGCCCGAGCAGTACTTC
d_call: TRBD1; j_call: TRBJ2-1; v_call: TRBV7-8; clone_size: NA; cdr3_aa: CASSPGTVQFF; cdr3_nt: TGTGCCAGCAGCCCCGGGACAGTACAGTTCTTC
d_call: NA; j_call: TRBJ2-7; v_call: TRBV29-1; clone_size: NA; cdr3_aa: CSAVSSGAGYEQYF; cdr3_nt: TGCAGCGCCGTATCGTCCGGGGCGGGCTACGAGCAGTACTTC
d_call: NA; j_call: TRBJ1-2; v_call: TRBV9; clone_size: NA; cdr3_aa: CASSVVGAYGYTF; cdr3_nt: TGTGCCAGCAGCGTAGTCGGGGCGTATGGCTACACCTTC
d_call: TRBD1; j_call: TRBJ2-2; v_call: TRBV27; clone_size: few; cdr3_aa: CASSIRQGWTGELFF; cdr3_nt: TGTGCCAGCAGTATAAGACAGGGTTGGACCGGGGAGCTGTTTTTT
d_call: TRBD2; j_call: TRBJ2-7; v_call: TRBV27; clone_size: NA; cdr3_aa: CASSFAGVSYEQYF; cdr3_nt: TGTGCCAGCAGTTTTGCGGGAGTCTCCTACGAGCAGTACTTC
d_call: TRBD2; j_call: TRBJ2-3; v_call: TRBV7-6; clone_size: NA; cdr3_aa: CASSKGAGGPEDTQYF; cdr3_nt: TGTGCCAGCAGCAAGGGGGCGGGGGGGCCCGAAGATACGCAGTATTTT
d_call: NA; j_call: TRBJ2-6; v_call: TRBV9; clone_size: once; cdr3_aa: CASSVAWGSGANVLTF; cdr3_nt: TGTGCCAGCAGCGTAGCTTGGGGGTCTGGGGCCAACGTCCTGACTTTC
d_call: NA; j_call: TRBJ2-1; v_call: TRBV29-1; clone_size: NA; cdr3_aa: CSVEGLDWYNEQFF; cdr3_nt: TGCAGCGTTGAGGGGCTTGATTGGTACAATGAGCAGTTCTTC
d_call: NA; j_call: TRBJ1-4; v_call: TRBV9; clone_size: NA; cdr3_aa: CASSGRGTEKLFF; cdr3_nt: TGTGCCAGCAGCGGGCGGGGTACTGAAAAACTGTTTTTT
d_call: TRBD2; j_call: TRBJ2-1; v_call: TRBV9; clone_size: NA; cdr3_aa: CASSANRDYPYNEQFF; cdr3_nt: TGTGCCAGCAGCGCAAATCGGGACTACCCATACAATGAGCAGTTCTTC
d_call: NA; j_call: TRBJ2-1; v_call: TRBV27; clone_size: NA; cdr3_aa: CASSSGYWDEQFF; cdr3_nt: TGTGCCAGCAGTTCGGGGTATTGGGATGAGCAGTTCTTC
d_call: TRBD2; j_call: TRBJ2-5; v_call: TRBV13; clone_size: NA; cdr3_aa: CASSLGSGGLQETQYF; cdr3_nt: TGTGCCAGCAGCTTAGGTAGCGGGGGTCTCCAAGAGACCCAGTACTTC
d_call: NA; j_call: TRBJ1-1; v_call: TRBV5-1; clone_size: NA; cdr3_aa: CASNPWGGTEAFF; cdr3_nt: TGCGCCAGCAACCCCTGGGGGGGAACTGAAGCTTTCTTT
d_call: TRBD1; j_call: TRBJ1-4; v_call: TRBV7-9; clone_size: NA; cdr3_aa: CASSPDRVVDKKLFF; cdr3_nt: TGTGCCAGCAGCCCGGACAGGGTGGTCGATAAAAAACTGTTTTTT
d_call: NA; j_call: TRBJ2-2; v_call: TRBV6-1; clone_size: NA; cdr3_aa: CASRPTLTGELFF; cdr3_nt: TGTGCCAGCAGACCGACCCTAACCGGGGAGCTGTTTTTT
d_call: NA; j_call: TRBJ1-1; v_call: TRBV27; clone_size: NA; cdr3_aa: CANSLGRASEAFF; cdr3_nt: TGTGCCAACAGTTTGGGCAGGGCATCTGAAGCTTTCTTT
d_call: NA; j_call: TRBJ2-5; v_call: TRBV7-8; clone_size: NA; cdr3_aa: CASSFPDGRGETQYF; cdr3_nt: TGTGCCAGCAGCTTTCCTGATGGACGAGGAGAGACCCAGTACTTC
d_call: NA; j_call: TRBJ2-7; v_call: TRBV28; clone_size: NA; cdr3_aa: CASSLFWDEQYF; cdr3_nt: TGTGCCAGCAGTTTATTTTGGGACGAGCAGTACTTC
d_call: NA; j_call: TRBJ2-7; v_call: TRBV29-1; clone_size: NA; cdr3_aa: CSVAQGGISVEQYF; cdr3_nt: TGCAGCGTTGCTCAGGGAGGCATATCGGTCGAGCAGTACTTC
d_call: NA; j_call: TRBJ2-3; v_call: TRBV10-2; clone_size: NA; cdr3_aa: CASSDPAEDTQYF; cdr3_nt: TGCGCCAGCAGTGACCCCGCCGAGGATACGCAGTATTTT
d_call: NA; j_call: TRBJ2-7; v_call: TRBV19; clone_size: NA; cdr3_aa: CASSPTGTSYEQYF; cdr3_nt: TGTGCCAGTAGTCCGACAGGCACCTCATACGAGCAGTACTTC
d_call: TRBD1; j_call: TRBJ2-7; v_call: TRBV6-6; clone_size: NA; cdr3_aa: CASRLTGGDEQYF; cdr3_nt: TGTGCCAGCAGGCTGACAGGGGGGGACGAGCAGTACTTC
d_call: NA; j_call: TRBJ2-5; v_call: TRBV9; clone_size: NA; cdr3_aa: CASSVAGQETQYF; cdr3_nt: TGTGCCAGCAGCGTAGCAGGGCAAGAGACCCAGTACTTC
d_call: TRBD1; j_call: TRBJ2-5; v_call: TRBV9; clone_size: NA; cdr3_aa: CASSPNRGHQETQYF; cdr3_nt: TGTGCCAGCAGCCCAAACAGGGGGCATCAGGAGACCCAGTACTTC
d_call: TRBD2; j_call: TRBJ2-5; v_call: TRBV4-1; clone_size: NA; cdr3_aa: CASSQDRGGGIAETQYF; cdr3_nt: TGCGCCAGCAGCCAAGATCGTGGGGGAGGGATCGCGGAGACCCAGTACTTC
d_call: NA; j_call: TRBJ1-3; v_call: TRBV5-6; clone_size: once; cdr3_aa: CASSLTGNTIYF; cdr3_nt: TGTGCCAGCAGCTTAACCGGAAACACCATATATTTT
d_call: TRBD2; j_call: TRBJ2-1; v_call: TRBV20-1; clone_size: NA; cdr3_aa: CSARLAGEQFF; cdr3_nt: TGCAGTGCTAGACTAGCGGGTGAGCAGTTCTTC
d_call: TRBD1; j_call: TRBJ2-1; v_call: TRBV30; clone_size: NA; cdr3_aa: CAWSTGQGVNNEQFF; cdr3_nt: TGTGCCTGGAGTACCGGACAGGGAGTAAACAATGAGCAGTTCTTC
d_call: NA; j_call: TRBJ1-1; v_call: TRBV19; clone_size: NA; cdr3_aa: CASSISLTGTEAFF; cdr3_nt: TGTGCCAGTAGTATAAGCCTTACGGGCACTGAAGCTTTCTTT
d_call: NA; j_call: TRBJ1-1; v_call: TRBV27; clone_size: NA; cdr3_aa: CASSLEIGGPNTEAFF; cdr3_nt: TGTGCCAGCAGTTTAGAGATAGGGGGTCCGAACACTGAAGCTTTCTTT
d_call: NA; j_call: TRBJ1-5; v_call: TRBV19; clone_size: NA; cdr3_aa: CASSIDGQGLNQPQHF; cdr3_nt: TGTGCCAGTAGTATAGATGGGCAAGGGCTCAATCAGCCCCAGCATTTT
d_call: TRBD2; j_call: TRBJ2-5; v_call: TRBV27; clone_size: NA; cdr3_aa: CASSPLAGMGETQYF; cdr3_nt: TGTGCCAGCAGTCCCTTAGCGGGAATGGGGGAGACCCAGTACTTC